This T cell receptor (beta chain) was documented in a study of post-analysis software for immune sequencing data. General study findings and limits: TRBV5-6, TRBV5-1 and TRBV20-1 belonged to a set of about five TRBV segments that were more frequent in patients than controls.

The germline V gene has CDR1 MNHEY and CDR2 SVGEGT. The CDR3 totals 16 residues. After removal of 4 bases from V and 3 bases from J, the junction contained 11 bases not matched to a gene. The sample holds a few counts of this clonotype. No antigen is known for it. Unique-molecular-identifier-tagged TCR beta cDNA libraries were used. A single record per CDR3 protein comes from TCRdb applying MiXCR to the PCR reads. In the table there are roughly 540,000 distinct CDR3 sequences, 34% of which are singletons. This TCR derives from a girl aged 2 to 17 with multiple sclerosis. V and J are TRBV6-2 or TRBV6-3 and TRBJ2-7; the match to TRBD2 covers 8 bases. The sample consisted of blood. The CDR3 loop reads CASSSDLSGADYEQYF. The CDR3 DNA is TGTGCCAGCAGTTCCGACCTTAGCGGGGCCGACTACGAGCAGTACTTC.